This T cell receptor beta chain was found in a study of graft-versus-host responses after intestinal transplantation. Overall study context: Recipients obtained multivisceral, liver-intestinal, or isolated intestinal transplants.

Overall study results and limits: Within allografts, high graft-versus-host to host-versus-graft clonal ratios were seen among patients with graft-donor T cell macrochimerism. There were GvH clones found in recipient marrow, and some of them appeared first in ileum or blood. With peak circulating GvH clone levels came an association with early post-transplant HvG declines.

This clone was detected only once. Antigen unknown. The data were produced by immunoSEQ multiplex PCR, yet TCRdb's version contains in-frame clones alone and is incomplete. The sample lists 41,000 or so clones, roughly 95% seen once, with more than 0.45% in the top ten. Germline V CDR1 and CDR2: SGHTA, FQGNSA. The CDR3 loop spans 15 amino acids. Trimming took off 1 base at V and 0 bases at J, with 10 bases between the two ends. The chain links TRBV7-2 to TRBJ2-7; weak D call: TRBD1 (5 bases). The clonotype originates from a human donor who was the organ donor for an intestinal transplant. The material was unstimulated CD8+ T cells sorted from spleen or lymph node cells, obtained before transplant. CDR3 residues: CASSLGVGDSYEQYF. Here the CDR3 DNA reads TGTGCCAGCAGCTTAGGGGTAGGGGACTCCTACGAGCAGTACTTC.